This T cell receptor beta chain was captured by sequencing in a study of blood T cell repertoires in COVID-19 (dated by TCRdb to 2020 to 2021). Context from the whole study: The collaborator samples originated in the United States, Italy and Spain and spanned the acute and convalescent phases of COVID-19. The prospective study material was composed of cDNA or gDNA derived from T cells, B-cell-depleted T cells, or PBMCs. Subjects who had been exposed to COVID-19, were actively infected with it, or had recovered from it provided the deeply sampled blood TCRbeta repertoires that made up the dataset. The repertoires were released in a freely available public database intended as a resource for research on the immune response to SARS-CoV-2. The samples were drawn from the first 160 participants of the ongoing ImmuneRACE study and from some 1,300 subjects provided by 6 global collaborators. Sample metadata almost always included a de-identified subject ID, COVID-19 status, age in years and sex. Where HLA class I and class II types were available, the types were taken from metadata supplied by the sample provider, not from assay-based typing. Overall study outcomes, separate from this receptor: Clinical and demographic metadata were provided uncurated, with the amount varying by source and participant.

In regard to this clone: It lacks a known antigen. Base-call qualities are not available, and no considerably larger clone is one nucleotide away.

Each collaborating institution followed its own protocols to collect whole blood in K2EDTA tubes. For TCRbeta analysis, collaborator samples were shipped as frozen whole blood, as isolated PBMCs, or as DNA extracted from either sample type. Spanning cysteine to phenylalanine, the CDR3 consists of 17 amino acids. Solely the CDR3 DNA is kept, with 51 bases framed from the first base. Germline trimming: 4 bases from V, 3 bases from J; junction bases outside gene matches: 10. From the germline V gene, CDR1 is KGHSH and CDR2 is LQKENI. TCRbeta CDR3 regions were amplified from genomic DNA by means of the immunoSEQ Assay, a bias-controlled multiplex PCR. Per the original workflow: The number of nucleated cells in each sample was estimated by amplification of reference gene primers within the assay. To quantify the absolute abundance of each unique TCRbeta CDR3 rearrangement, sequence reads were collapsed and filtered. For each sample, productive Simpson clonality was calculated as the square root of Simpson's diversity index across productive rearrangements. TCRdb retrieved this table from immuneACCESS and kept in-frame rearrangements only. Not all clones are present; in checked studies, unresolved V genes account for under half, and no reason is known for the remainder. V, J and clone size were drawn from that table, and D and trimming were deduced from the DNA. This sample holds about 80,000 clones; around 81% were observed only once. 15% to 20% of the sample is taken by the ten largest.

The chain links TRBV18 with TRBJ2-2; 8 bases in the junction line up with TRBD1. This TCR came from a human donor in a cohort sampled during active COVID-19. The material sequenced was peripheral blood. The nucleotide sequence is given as TGTGCCAGCTCACTGATTACAGGGGGTTCGGACACCGGGGAGCTGTTTTTT. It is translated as CASSLITGGSDTGELFF. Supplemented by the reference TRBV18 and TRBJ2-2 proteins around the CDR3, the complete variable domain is NAGVMQNPRHLVRRRGQEARLRCSPMKGHSHVYWYRQLPEEGLKFMVYLQKENIIDESGMPKERFSAEFPKEGPSILRIQQVVRGDSAAYFCASSLITGGSDTGELFFGEGSRLTVL.